This TCR beta chain emerged from a study of blood T cell repertoires in COVID-19 (TCRdb year 2020). Study-level background: Samples from collaborators originated in the United States, Italy and Spain and spanned both the acute and convalescent phases of COVID-19. The sample metadata nearly always contained a de-identified subject ID, COVID-19 status, age in years and sex. Subjects who had been exposed to COVID-19, were actively infected with it, or had recovered from it provided the deeply sampled blood TCRbeta repertoires that made up the dataset. The material from the prospective study consisted of cDNA or gDNA derived from T cells, B-cell-depleted T cells, or PBMCs. The repertoires were released in a freely available public database intended as a resource for research on the immune response to SARS-CoV-2. Where available, HLA class I and class II types were obtained from metadata supplied by the sample provider rather than from assay-based typing. Samples were obtained from the ongoing ImmuneRACE study (first 160 participants) and from 950 to 1,500 subjects provided by 6 global collaborators.

General conclusions and limits of the study: How much clinical and demographic metadata was included differed by source and by participant, and the metadata was provided uncurated.

At one collaborating source in Seattle, patients were enrolled during active infection and were followed longitudinally through the course of disease. Collaborating institutions collected whole blood in K2EDTA tubes following their own protocols. Collaborator samples were shipped for TCRbeta analysis as frozen whole blood, isolated PBMCs, or DNA extracted from either sample type. TCRbeta CDR3 regions were amplified from genomic DNA using the immunoSEQ Assay, a bias-controlled multiplex PCR. Under the source paper's analysis protocol: Nucleated cell counts per sample were estimated from amplification of reference gene primers within the assay. To quantify the absolute abundance of each unique TCRbeta CDR3 rearrangement, sequence reads were collapsed and filtered. For each sample, productive Simpson clonality was calculated as the square root of Simpson's diversity index across productive rearrangements. This immuneACCESS table, as held by TCRdb, lists in-frame sequences with V and J called but not all clones. Of the missing ones, under half trace to an unresolved V gene in checked studies; the others have no known cause. That table gives V, J and clone size, and the DNA gave D and trimming. Across this sample there are 270,000 or so clones, with 70% to 90% seen only once. The top ten hold around 12% of the sample.

The germline V gene (reference sequence) sets CDR1 to SGHNT and CDR2 to YYREEE. V ends up 10 bases short and J 3 bases short, with an unmatched junction base count of 9. The CDR3 goes from the cysteine to the phenylalanine over 13 residues. Just CDR3 DNA is preserved here, 39 bases in frame from base 1. Details on this clone: This receptor's antigen is unknown. No base qualities exist here, and no much larger clone lies one base off it.

The chain is assembled from TRBV5-4 and TRBJ2-5; TRBD2 matches 7 bases in the middle. The sample consisted of peripheral blood. The origin of this receptor is a young woman with COVID-19, enrolled during active disease. The CDR3 reads CALAVGGEETQYF. The bases are TGTGCCCTCGCCGTGGGGGGGGAAGAGACCCAGTACTTC.